What follows are 25 T cell receptor beta chains derived from one specimen sequenced in a study of OX40 agonist ivuxolimab in advanced cancers. The data were produced by immunoSEQ multiplex PCR, yet TCRdb's version contains in-frame clones alone and is incomplete. Counted here are approximately 58,000 clones, 75% to 85% occurring once; the ten biggest clones make up 0.75%. Sequences were derived from CD4+ or CD8+ T cells sorted from blood, sampled in a trial of the OX40 agonist ivuxolimab. Every receptor here comes from an adult with an advanced solid tumor such as melanoma, head and neck, liver or kidney cancer.

V gene TRBV10-1 combines with J gene TRBJ2-5, with 8 nucleotides matching TRBD2. Germline CDR1 WNHNN, CDR2 SYGVQD (reference sequence). The length of the CDR3 is 15 residues. V shed 6 bases and J 5 bases; nucleotides not matched to a gene: 11. CDR3 sequence reads: CASSFTTGGKETQYF. CDR3 in DNA: TGCGCCAGCAGCTTCACGACGGGGGGGAAGGAGACCCAGTACTTC.

The chain links TRBV6-6 to TRBJ2-7; TRBD1 aligns across 11 bases. CDR3 size: 14 residues. The V gene's germline CDR1 is MNHNY and CDR2 SVGAGI (reference sequence). J gave up 5 bases and V 6 bases, and 6 bases lay outside the gene matches. CDR3 protein: CASSRGQGGNEQYF. The DNA for the CDR3 is TGTGCCAGCAGCCGGGGACAGGGGGGAAACGAGCAGTACTTC.

Remarks on this clone: Different DNA sequences within this sample yield the same CDR3. The chain uses TRBV2 and TRBJ2-3; the D gene is possibly TRBD2 (5 bases). V lost 4 bases, J lost 2 bases, and 16 bases lay in between. This CDR3 is 16 amino acids long. Germline V gene lookup returns CDR1 SNHLY and CDR2 FYNNEI. DNA for the CDR3: TGTGCCAGCAGTGGCTTGGGAGACATCCCCACAGATACGCAGTATTTT. It codes for CASSGLGDIPTDTQYF.

This chain links TRBV5-6 with TRBJ1-3; 7 positions agree with TRBD1. Germline-derived CDR1 and CDR2 are SGHDT and YYEEEE. Trimming removed 5 bases from V and 2 bases from J; junction bases left unmatched: 7. CDR3 length: 15 amino acids. The CDR3 DNA reads TGTGCCAGCAGGTTTAAGGGACAGCCTGGAAACACCATATATTTT. It translates to CASRFKGQPGNTIYF.

This clone showed up just once. V and J are TRBV6-6 and TRBJ2-5, with 9 bases fitting TRBD1. The V gene end was trimmed by 6 bases and the J gene end by 4 bases; junction bases not matched to a gene: 3. The V gene's germline CDR1 is MNHNY and CDR2 SVGAGI (reference sequence). The CDR3 totals 13 residues. In DNA form, the CDR3 reads TGTGCCAGCAGACAGGGGGCGGGAGAGACCCAGTACTTC. This encodes CASRQGAGETQYF.

The gene calls are TRBV19 and TRBJ1-2; 9 bases match TRBD1. The V gene end was trimmed by 10 bases and the J gene end by 5 bases; junction bases not matched to a gene: 8. The CDR3 spans 13 residues. Germline CDR1 and CDR2: LNHDA and SQIVND (reference sequence). CDR3 coding DNA: TGTGCCACCCTCCCGGACAGGGGTTATGGCTACACCTTC. Encoded protein: CATLPDRGYGYTF.

The J gene is TRBJ2-2, the V gene TRBV7-2; 8 bases line up with TRBD2. Unmatched junction bases numbered 4, after V lost 7 bases and J lost 0 bases. The CDR3 totals 15 residues. The germline V gene encodes CDR1 SGHTA and CDR2 FQGNSA. The CDR3 loop is CASNTGLANTGELFF. The CDR3 nucleotides read TGTGCCAGCAACACGGGACTAGCGAACACCGGGGAGCTGTTTTTT.

This clone appeared a few times. This chain joins TRBV6-1 and TRBJ1-6; no clear D gene. Deletions cut 6 bases from V and 7 bases from J, with 10 bases between. The CDR3 has 13 amino acids. CDR1 MNHNS and CDR2 SASEGT come from the germline V gene. The CDR3: CASRNSGNSPLHF. The CDR3 DNA is TGTGCCAGCAGAAACTCGGGGAATTCACCCCTCCACTTT.

The chain carries TRBV5-1 and TRBJ2-6; no definite D call. Trimming took 4 bases from V and 1 from J, leaving 9 bases between them. CDR3 length: 15 amino acids. Germline CDR1 reads SGHRS; CDR2 reads YFSETQ. The CDR3 loop reads CASSPVQSGANVLTF. As DNA, the CDR3 is TGCGCCAGCAGCCCAGTACAGTCTGGGGCCAACGTCCTGACTTTC.

The V gene is TRBV5-4, the J gene TRBJ2-5, with D unclear. The germline CDR1 and CDR2 sequences are SGHNT and YYREEE (reference sequence). CDR3 size: 13 residues. The V end lost 3 bases, the J end lost 3 bases, and 9 bases lay between the germline ends. This chain's CDR3 is CASSSPVEETQYF. The DNA for the CDR3 is TGTGCCAGCAGCTCGCCAGTGGAAGAGACCCAGTACTTC.

The gene calls are TRBV19 and TRBJ1-2; 10 bases align to TRBD1. The CDR3 runs 13 residues. Trimming cost V 5 bases and J 3 bases; bases outside gene matches: 0. Germline assignment: CDR1 LNHDA and CDR2 SQIVND (reference sequence). CDR3 in amino acids: CASSGQGDYGYTF. CDR3 bases: TGTGCCAGTAGTGGACAGGGGGACTATGGCTACACCTTC. The variable domain in full, with the rest retrieved from reference TRBV19 and TRBJ1-2, is DGGITQSPKYLFRKEGQNVTLSCEQNLNHDAMYWYRQDPGQGLRLIYYSQIVNDFQKGDIAEGYSVSREKKESFPLTVTSAQKNPTAFYLCASSGQGDYGYTFGSGTRLTVV.

This clone was counted only a few times. This rearrangement joins TRBV9 to TRBJ1-2; tentatively, D is TRBD1 (5 bases). CDR1 and CDR2 (germline): SGDLS, YYNGEE. The CDR3 extends over 13 amino acids. Trimming left V 6 bases short and J 8 bases short, with 17 bases between. In nucleotides, the CDR3 is TGTGCCAGCAACCGTAGGGGCCGAGCCGGCTACACCTTC. It yields the protein CASNRRGRAGYTF.

The genes are TRBV28 and TRBJ2-1; D gene uncertain. CDR3 length: 16 residues. Germline V gene lookup returns CDR1 MDHEN and CDR2 SYDVKM. Deletions cut 7 bases from V and 4 bases from J, with 20 bases between. CDR3 region: CASTNVGRVRYNEQFF. CDR3 bases: TGTGCCAGCACCAACGTGGGAAGGGTTAGGTACAATGAGCAGTTCTTC.

The chain has TRBV21-1 and TRBJ2-1; the table's TRBD1 call for D was not verified on the DNA. TRBV21-1 is listed as a pseudogene. The CDR3 totals 13 residues. The CDR3 DNA sequence: TGTGCCAGCAGCTCACAGGGTAGGGATGAGCAGTTCTTC. Amino acids: CASSSQGRDEQFF.

Only one count was recorded for this clone. This rearrangement joins TRBV7-3 to TRBJ1-6, with D hard to call. The V end was cut by 4 bases, the J end by 7 bases, with 8 bases between. Germline CDR1 is SGHTA and CDR2 is FQGTGA. This CDR3 has 13 amino acids. The CDR3: CASSSGRNSPLHF. Written as DNA, the CDR3 is TGTGCCAGCAGCTCCGGACGGAATTCACCCCTCCACTTT.

The CDR3 sequence is CASSLGGLKNIQYF. The CDR3 DNA reads TGTGCCAGCAGCTTAGGGGGACTGAAAAACATTCAGTACTTC. V usage is TRBV7-8 and J usage is TRBJ2-4; D might be TRBD2 (6 bases). CDR3 length equals 14 residues. CDR1 is SGHVS, CDR2 FQNEAQ, per germline. With 1 base removed from V and 4 bases from J, the gap between germline ends came to 8 bases.

In nucleotides, the CDR3 is TGTGCCAGCAGGGCTGGACTAGCGGGCTCGGGGCAGTACTTC. Its protein is CASRAGLAGSGQYF. The rearrangement links TRBV6-5 to TRBJ2-7, with 11 positions matching TRBD2. The trim removed 6 bases at V and 9 bases at J, leaving 10 bases unmatched. Germline V gene sequence: CDR1 MNHEY, CDR2 SVGAGI. This CDR3 has 14 residues.

As to this clone: At the DNA level, this CDR3 is encoded by other sequences in the same sample as well. The chain joins TRBV7-6 to TRBJ1-1; D may be TRBD1 (5 bases). Per germline, CDR1 SGHVS and CDR2 FNYEAQ. The germline V and J ends were trimmed by 1 base and 0 bases, with 6 bases remaining between them. CDR3 length: 14 residues. CDR3 DNA sequence: TGTGCCAGCAGCTTAGGGGGGGTGAACACTGAAGCTTTCTTT. Protein sequence: CASSLGGVNTEAFF.

V usage is TRBV18 and J usage is TRBJ1-6; 7 bases fit TRBD1. The ends lost 1 base at V and 10 bases at J; junction bases unmatched: 13. This CDR3 contains 17 residues. Per germline, CDR1 KGHSH and CDR2 LQKENI. CDR3 sequence (DNA): TGTGCCAGCTCACCACTCGGGCATGGACAGGCAGGGTCACCCCTCCACTTT. Its protein product is CASSPLGHGQAGSPLHF.

The chain joins TRBV9 to TRBJ2-7, with 7 bases identical to TRBD1. J gave up 0 bases and V 1 base, and 4 bases lay outside the gene matches. Germline values: CDR1 SGDLS, CDR2 YYNGEE. The CDR3 sequence is 15 residues long. The CDR3 loop reads CASSVRAGGSYEQYF. CDR3 coding DNA: TGTGCCAGCAGCGTAAGAGCAGGGGGCTCCTACGAGCAGTACTTC.

The chain is built from TRBV6-1 and TRBJ2-7, with TRBD1 matching over 8 bases. V lost 4 bases and J lost 4; bases outside the gene matches: 3. The CDR3 is made up of 13 amino acids. Per the germline V gene, CDR1 is MNHNS and CDR2 is SASEGT. In nucleotides, the CDR3 is TGTGCCAGCAGTGTTACAGGGGGATACGAGCAGTACTTC. Its protein product is CASSVTGGYEQYF.

This chain joins TRBV6-5 and TRBJ1-1; TRBD1 is a possible D gene (6 bases). Trimming cost V 10 bases and J 11 bases, with 26 bases left between them. Germline lookup yields CDR1 MNHEY and CDR2 SVGAGI. This CDR3 spans 14 amino acids. The CDR3 reads CATSRGGPPSEAFF. Here the CDR3 DNA reads TGTGCCACGTCTAGGGGGGGCCCCCCTTCCGAGGCTTTCTTT.

This clone was observed a single time. The chain employs TRBV10-3 and TRBJ2-1; TRBD1 is a possible D gene (5 bases). V was cut by 0 bases and J by 5 bases, with 14 bases left in between. The CDR3 length is 16 residues. The germline V gene has CDR1 ENHRY and CDR2 SYGVKD. CDR3 in amino acids: CAISESTTGRNNEQFF. DNA for the CDR3: TGTGCCATCAGTGAGTCGACAACAGGTAGAAACAATGAGCAGTTCTTC.

The rearrangement joins TRBV7-2 to TRBJ1-1; D is undetermined. Trimming removed 2 bases from V and 1 base from J, with 5 bases in between. CDR3 length: 13 residues. Germline-derived CDR1 and CDR2 are SGHTA and FQGNSA. The chain's CDR3 is CASSLTPNTEAFF. In DNA form, the CDR3 reads TGTGCCAGCAGCTTAACACCGAACACTGAAGCTTTCTTT.

The rearrangement links TRBV10-3 to TRBJ1-3, with unresolved D. CDR3 length: 13 residues. V dropped 5 bases and J dropped 1 base, with 6 bases sitting between them. The germline CDR1 and CDR2 sequences are ENHRY and SYGVKD. The CDR3 spells CAISPNSGNTIYF. The DNA for the CDR3 is TGTGCCATCAGTCCCAATTCTGGAAACACCATATATTTT.